This paragraph covers one T cell receptor beta chain sequence. This sample is part of a study of identical twins. CDR1 is ENHRY, CDR2 SYGVKD, per germline. Germline trimming cut 3 bases from V and 5 bases from J; bases unmatched to any gene: 5. The CDR3 spans 14 residues. Each CDR3 protein gets one entry after TCRdb re-called the 5' RACE reads with MiXCR. The sample includes about 500,000 distinct CDR3 sequences, about 13% of them seen just once. This sample also appeared in a second study, on yellow fever vaccine responses in identical twins.

Sequenced sample: CD4+ T cells sorted from blood. V is TRBV10-3 and J is TRBJ2-5; TRBD1 matches at 8 bases. The receptor comes from a woman aged 18 to 35 in good health. The CDR3: CAISEWTGKETQYF. DNA for the CDR3: TGTGCCATCAGTGAATGGACAGGGAAGGAGACCCAGTACTTC.